This TCR beta chain emerged from a study of blood T cell repertoires in COVID-19. Authors' analysis steps: Estimation of nucleated cell counts relied on the amplification of reference gene primers. Sequencing was performed with immunoSEQ multiplex PCR; in TCRdb, only in-frame clones are kept and a portion is missing. V, J and clone size were drawn from that table, and D and trimming were deduced from the DNA. In the table there are 150,000 or so clones, around 80% of which are singletons. Germline values: CDR1 LNHDA, CDR2 SQIVND (reference sequence). The V gene end was trimmed by 4 bases and the J gene end by 3 bases; junction bases not matched to a gene: 16. The CDR3 has 19 amino acids.

The material sequenced was PBMCs or T cells enriched from blood (not recorded which). The origin of this receptor is a man aged 40-49 years who had recovered from COVID-19. The rearrangement joins TRBV19 to TRBJ1-4, with TRBD1 matching over 8 bases. CDR3 in DNA: TGTGCCAGTAGTAGTAGGACAGGGCGTTTGAATCCTGCTAATGAAAAACTGTTTTTT. Translating it yields CASSSRTGRLNPANEKLFF. Full variable domain (missing parts from reference TRBV19 and TRBJ1-4): DGGITQSPKYLFRKEGQNVTLSCEQNLNHDAMYWYRQDPGQGLRLIYYSQIVNDFQKGDIAEGYSVSREKKESFPLTVTSAQKNPTAFYLCASSSRTGRLNPANEKLFFGSGTQLSVL.